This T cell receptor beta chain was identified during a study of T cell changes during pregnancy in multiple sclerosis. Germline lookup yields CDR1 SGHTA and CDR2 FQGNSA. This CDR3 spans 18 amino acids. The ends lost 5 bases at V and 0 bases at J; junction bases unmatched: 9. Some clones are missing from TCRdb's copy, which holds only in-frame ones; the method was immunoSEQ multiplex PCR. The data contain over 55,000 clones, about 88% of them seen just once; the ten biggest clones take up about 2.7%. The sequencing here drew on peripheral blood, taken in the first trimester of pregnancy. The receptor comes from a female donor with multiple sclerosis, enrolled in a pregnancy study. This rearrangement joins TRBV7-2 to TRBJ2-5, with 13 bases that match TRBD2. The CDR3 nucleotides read TGTGCCAGCAGCCGCAGGACTAGCGGGGGACCGTACCAAGAGACCCAGTACTTC. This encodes CASSRRTSGGPYQETQYF.